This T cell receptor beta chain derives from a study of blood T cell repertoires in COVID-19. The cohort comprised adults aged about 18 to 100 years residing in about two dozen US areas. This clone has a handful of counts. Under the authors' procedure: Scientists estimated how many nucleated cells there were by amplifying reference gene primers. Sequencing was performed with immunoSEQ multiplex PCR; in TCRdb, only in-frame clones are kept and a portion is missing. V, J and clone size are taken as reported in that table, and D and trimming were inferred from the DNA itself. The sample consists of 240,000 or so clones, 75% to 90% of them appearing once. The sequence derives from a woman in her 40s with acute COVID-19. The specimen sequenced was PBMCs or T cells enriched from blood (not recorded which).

The CDR3 protein is CASSQDSPYEQYF. The CDR3 bases are TGTGCCAGCAGCCAGGACTCCCCTTACGAGCAGTACTTC. This rearrangement joins TRBV11-3 to TRBJ2-7, with D maybe TRBD2 (5 bases). The germline CDR1 and CDR2 sequences are SGHNT and YENEEA. The CDR3 loop spans 13 amino acids. Between the trimmed V and J ends, which lost 5 bases and 4 bases, there was a span of 12 bases.